One sample yielded the 2 T cell receptor beta chains listed below, sequenced in a study of glioma-infiltrating T cells after dendritic cell vaccination. Clones were read by immunoSEQ multiplex PCR, and TCRdb kept only the in-frame ones, dropping some. The repertoire has under 100,000 clones, around nine tenths of them found once; the top ten carry 3.2%. Sample: blood, taken before dendritic cell vaccination. The receptors were sampled from a human donor with glioblastoma.

A word on this clone: Other DNA sequences in this sample translate to the same CDR3. CDR3 loop: CASSPTRLSSPLHF. DNA of the CDR3: TGTGCCAGCAGCCCGACGAGGTTAAGTTCACCCCTCCACTTT. The rearrangement links TRBV11-2 to TRBJ1-6, with D hard to call. The CDR3 covers 14 residues. From germline, CDR1 is SGHAT and CDR2 FQNNGV. Between the trimmed V and J ends, which lost 5 bases and 9 bases, there was a span of 14 bases.

The chain combines TRBV10-3 with TRBJ1-2; D not resolved. This CDR3 has 13 amino acids. Between the trimmed V and J ends, which lost 0 bases and 8 bases, there was a span of 10 bases. From germline, CDR1 is ENHRY and CDR2 SYGVKD. The CDR3 nucleotides are TGTGCCATCAGTGAGTCTGGAGGAAGAGGCTACACCTTC. Translation gives CAISESGGRGYTF.